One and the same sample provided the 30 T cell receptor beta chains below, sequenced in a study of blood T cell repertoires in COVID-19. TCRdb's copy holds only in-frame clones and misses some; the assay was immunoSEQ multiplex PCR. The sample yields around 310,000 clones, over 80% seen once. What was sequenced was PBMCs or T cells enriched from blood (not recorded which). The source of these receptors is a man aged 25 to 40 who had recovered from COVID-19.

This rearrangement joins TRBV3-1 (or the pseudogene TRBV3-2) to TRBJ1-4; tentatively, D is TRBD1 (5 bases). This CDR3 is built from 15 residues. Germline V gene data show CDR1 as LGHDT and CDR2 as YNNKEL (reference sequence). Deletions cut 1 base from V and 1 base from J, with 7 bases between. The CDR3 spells CASSQGDRTNEKLFF. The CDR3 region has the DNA TGTGCCAGCAGCCAAGGAGACAGAACTAATGAAAAACTGTTTTTT.

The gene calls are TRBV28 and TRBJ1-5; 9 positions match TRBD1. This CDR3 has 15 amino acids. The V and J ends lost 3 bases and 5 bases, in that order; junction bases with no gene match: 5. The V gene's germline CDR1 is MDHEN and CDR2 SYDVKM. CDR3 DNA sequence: TGTGCCAGCAGTTTCACAGGGGGCTCGGATCAGCCCCAGCATTTT. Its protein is CASSFTGGSDQPQHF.

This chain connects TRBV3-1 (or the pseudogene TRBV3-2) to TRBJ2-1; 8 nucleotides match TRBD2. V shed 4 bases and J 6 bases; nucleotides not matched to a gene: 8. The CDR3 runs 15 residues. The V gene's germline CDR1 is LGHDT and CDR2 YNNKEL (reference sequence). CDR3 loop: CASSPERGWVNEQFF. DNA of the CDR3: TGTGCCAGCAGCCCGGAGCGGGGGTGGGTCAATGAGCAGTTCTTC.

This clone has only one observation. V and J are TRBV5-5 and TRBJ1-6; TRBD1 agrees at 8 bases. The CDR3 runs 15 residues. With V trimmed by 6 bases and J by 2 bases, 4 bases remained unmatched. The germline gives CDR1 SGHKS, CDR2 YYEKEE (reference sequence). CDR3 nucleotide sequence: TGTGCCAGCATTCCAGGGGGCACCTATAATTCACCCCTCCACTTT. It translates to CASIPGGTYNSPLHF.

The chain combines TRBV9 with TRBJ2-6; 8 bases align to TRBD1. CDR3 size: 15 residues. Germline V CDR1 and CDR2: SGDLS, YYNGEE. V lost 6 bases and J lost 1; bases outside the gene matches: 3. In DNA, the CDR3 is TGTGCCAGCAAAGACAGGGGTTCTGGGGCCAACGTCCTGACTTTC. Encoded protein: CASKDRGSGANVLTF. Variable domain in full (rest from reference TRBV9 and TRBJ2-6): DSGVTQTPKHLITATGQRVTLRCSPRSGDLSVYWYQQSLDQGLQFLIQYYNGEERAKGNILERFSAQQFPDLHSELNLSSLELGDSALYFCASKDRGSGANVLTFGAGSRLTVL.

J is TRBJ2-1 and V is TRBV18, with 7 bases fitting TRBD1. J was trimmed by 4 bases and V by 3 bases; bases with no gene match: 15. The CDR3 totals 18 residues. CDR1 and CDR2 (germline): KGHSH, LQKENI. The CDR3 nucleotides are TGTGCCAGCTCACCTCTCCCTCAGGGACAGCCTTTATACAATGAGCAGTTCTTC. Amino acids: CASSPLPQGQPLYNEQFF.

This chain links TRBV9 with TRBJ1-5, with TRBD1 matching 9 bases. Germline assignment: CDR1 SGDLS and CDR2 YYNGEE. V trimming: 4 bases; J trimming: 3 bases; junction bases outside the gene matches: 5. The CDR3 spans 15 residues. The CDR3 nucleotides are TGTGCCAGCAGCCCTGGACAGGGGTTCAATCAGCCCCAGCATTTT. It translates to CASSPGQGFNQPQHF.

The CDR3 sequence is CASSLEGTWNEQFF. CDR3 sequence (DNA): TGTGCCAGCAGCTTGGAAGGGACATGGAATGAGCAGTTCTTC. J is TRBJ2-1 and V is TRBV5-8; a possible D gene is TRBD1 (6 bases). The CDR3 has 14 amino acids. Deletions cut 0 bases from V and 7 bases from J, with 11 bases between. Germline V lookup: CDR1 SGHTS, CDR2 YDEGEE.

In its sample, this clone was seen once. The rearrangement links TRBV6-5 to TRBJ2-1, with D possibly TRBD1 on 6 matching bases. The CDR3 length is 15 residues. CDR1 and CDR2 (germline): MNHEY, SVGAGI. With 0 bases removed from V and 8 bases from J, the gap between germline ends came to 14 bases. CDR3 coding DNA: TGTGCCAGCAGTTACTCGACTCTAGGGGGTGATGAGCAGTTCTTC. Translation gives CASSYSTLGGDEQFF.

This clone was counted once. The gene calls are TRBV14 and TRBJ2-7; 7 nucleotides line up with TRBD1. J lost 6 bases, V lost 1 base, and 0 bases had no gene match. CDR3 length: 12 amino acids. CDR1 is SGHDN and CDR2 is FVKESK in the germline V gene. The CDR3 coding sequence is TGTGCCAGCAGCCAAGCAGGGGGCGAGCAGTACTTC. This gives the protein CASSQAGGEQYF. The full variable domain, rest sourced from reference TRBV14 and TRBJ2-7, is EAGVTQFPSHSVIEKGQTVTLRCDPISGHDNLYWYRRVMGKEIKFLLHFVKESKQDESGMPNNRFLAERTGGTYSTLKVQPAELEDSGVYFCASSQAGGEQYFGPGTRLTVT.

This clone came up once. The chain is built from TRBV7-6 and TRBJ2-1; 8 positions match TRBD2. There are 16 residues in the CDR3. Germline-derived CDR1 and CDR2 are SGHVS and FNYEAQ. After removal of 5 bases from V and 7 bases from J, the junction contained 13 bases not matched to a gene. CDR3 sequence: CASSTAGGAGSNEQFF. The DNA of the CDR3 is TGTGCCAGCAGCACCGCCGGGGGGGCGGGTTCGAATGAGCAGTTCTTC.

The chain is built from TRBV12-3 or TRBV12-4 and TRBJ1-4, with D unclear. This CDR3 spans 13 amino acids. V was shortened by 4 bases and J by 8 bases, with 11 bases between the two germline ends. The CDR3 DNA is TGTGCCAGCAGTTCAAGGGAGGAGGAAAAACTGTTTTTT. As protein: CASSSREEEKLFF.

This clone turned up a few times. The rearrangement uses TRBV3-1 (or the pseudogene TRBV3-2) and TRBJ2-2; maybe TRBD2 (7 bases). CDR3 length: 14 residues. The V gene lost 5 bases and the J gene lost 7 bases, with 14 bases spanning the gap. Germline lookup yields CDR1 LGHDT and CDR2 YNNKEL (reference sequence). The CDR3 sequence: CASSSGGRGGELFF. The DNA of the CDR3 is TGTGCCAGCAGCTCGGGGGGCCGAGGCGGGGAGCTGTTTTTT.

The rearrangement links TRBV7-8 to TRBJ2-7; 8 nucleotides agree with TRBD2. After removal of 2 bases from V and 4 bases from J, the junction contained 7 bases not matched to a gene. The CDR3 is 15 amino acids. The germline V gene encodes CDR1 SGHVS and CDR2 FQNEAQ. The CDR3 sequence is CASSLSRTSRYEQYF. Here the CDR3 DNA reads TGTGCCAGCAGCTTATCCCGGACTAGCAGGTACGAGCAGTACTTC.

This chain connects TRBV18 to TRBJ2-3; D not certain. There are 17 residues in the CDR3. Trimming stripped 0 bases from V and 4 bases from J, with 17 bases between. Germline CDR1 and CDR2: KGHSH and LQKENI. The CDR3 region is CASSPPGWQSGADTQYF. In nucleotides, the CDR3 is TGTGCCAGCTCACCACCCGGGTGGCAGAGTGGCGCAGATACGCAGTATTTT.

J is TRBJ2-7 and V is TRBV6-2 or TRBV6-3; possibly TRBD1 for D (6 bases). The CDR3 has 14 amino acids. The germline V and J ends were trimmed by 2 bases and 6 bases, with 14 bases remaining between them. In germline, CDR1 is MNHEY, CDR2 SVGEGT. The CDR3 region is CASSYPTDRREQYF. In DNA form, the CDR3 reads TGTGCCAGCAGTTACCCAACGGACAGACGCGAGCAGTACTTC.

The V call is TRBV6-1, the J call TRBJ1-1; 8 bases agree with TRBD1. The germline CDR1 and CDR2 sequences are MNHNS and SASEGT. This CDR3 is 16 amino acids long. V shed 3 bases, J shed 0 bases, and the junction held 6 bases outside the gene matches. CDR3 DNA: TGTGCCAGCAGTGACAGGGGGCCTCGGGTGAACACTGAAGCTTTCTTT. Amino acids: CASSDRGPRVNTEAFF.

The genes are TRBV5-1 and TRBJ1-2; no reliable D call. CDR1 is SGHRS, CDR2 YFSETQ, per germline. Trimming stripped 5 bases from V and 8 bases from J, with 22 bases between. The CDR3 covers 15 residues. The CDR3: CASRRPPTGDEGYTF. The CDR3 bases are TGCGCCAGCAGGAGGCCCCCCACCGGAGACGAGGGCTACACCTTC.

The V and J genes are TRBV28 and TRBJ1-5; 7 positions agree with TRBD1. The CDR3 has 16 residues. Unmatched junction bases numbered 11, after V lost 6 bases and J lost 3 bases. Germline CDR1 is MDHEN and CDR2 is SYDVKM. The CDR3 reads CASRVGGADPNQPQHF. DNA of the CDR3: TGTGCCAGCAGGGTAGGGGGCGCGGATCCCAATCAGCCCCAGCATTTT.

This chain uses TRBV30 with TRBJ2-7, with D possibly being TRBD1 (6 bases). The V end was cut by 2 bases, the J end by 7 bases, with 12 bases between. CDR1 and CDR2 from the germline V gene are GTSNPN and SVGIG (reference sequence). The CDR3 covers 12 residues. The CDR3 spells CAWSRTGKEQYF. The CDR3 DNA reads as TGTGCCTGGAGTCGCACAGGGAAGGAGCAGTACTTC.

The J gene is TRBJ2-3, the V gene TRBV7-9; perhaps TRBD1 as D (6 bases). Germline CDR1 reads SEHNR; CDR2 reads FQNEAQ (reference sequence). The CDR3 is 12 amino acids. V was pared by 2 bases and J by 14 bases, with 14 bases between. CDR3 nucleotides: TGTGCCAGCAGCTTAAAGGGGGTTACTCTGTATTTT. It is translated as CASSLKGVTLYF. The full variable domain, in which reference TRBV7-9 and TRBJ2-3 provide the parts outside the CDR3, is DTGVSQNPRHKITKRGQNVTFRCDPISEHNRLYWYRQTLGQGPEFLTYFQNEAQLEKSRLLSDRFSAERPKGSFSTLEIQRTEQGDSAMYLCASSLKGVTLYFGPGTRLTVL.

This CDR3 is CSIGGGDHEQYF. CDR3 in DNA: TGCAGCATAGGAGGAGGGGATCACGAGCAGTACTTC. The chain links TRBV29-1 to TRBJ2-7; perhaps TRBD2 as D (6 bases). The CDR3 runs 12 residues. Per germline, CDR1 SQVTM and CDR2 ANQGSEA. V shed 8 bases and J shed 5 bases, with 16 bases lying between them.

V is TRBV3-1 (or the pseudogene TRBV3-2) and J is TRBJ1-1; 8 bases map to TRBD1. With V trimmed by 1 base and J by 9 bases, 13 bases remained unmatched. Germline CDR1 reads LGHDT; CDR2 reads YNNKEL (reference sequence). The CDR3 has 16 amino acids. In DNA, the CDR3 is TGTGCCAGCAGCCAAGGCACCGGACAGGGCCAGAAACAAGCTTTCTTT. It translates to CASSQGTGQGQKQAFF.

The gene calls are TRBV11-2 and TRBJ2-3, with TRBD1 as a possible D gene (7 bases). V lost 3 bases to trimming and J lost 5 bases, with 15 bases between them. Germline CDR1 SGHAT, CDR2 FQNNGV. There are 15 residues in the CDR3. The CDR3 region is CASSFDREVLDTQYF. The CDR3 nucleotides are TGTGCCAGCAGCTTCGACAGGGAGGTTTTAGATACGCAGTATTTT.

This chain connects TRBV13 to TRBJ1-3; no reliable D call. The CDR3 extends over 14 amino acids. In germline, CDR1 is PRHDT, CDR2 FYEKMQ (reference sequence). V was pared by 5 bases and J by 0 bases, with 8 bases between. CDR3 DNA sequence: TGTGCCAGCAGCCTACAGAGCTCTGGAAACACCATATATTTT. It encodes CASSLQSSGNTIYF.

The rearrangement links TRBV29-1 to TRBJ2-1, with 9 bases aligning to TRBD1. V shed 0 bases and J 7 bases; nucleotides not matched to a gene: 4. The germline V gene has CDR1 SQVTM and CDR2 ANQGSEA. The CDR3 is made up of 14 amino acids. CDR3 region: CSVEDGTGLNEQFF. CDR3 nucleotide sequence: TGCAGCGTTGAAGACGGGACAGGGCTGAATGAGCAGTTCTTC.

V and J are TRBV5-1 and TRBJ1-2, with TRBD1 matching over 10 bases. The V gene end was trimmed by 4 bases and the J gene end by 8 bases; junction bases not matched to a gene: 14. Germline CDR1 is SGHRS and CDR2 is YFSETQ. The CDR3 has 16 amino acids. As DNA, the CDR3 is TGCGCCAGCAGCCCACTCATCTTGGGACAGGGGAACGGCTACACCTTC. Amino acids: CASSPLILGQGNGYTF.

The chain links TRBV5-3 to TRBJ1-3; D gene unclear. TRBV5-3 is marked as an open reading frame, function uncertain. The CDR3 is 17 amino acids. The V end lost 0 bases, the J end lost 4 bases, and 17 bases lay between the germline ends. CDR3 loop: CARSLVIRFQAGNTIYF. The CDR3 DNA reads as TGTGCCAGAAGCTTGGTAATCAGGTTCCAAGCCGGAAACACCATATATTTT.

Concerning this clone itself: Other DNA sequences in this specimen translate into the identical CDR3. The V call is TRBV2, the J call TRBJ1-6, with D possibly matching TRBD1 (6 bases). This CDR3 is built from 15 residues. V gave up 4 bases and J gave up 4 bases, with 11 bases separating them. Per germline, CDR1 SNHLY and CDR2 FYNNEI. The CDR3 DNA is TGTGCCAGCAGTGCAGGACAGAATTATAATTCACCCCTCCACTTT. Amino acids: CASSAGQNYNSPLHF.

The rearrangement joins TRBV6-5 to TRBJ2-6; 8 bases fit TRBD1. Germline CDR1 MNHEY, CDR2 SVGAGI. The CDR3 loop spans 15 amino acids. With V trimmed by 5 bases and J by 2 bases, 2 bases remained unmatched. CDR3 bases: TGTGCCAGCAGTAAACAGGGGGCTGGGGCCAACGTCCTGACTTTC. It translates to CASSKQGAGANVLTF.